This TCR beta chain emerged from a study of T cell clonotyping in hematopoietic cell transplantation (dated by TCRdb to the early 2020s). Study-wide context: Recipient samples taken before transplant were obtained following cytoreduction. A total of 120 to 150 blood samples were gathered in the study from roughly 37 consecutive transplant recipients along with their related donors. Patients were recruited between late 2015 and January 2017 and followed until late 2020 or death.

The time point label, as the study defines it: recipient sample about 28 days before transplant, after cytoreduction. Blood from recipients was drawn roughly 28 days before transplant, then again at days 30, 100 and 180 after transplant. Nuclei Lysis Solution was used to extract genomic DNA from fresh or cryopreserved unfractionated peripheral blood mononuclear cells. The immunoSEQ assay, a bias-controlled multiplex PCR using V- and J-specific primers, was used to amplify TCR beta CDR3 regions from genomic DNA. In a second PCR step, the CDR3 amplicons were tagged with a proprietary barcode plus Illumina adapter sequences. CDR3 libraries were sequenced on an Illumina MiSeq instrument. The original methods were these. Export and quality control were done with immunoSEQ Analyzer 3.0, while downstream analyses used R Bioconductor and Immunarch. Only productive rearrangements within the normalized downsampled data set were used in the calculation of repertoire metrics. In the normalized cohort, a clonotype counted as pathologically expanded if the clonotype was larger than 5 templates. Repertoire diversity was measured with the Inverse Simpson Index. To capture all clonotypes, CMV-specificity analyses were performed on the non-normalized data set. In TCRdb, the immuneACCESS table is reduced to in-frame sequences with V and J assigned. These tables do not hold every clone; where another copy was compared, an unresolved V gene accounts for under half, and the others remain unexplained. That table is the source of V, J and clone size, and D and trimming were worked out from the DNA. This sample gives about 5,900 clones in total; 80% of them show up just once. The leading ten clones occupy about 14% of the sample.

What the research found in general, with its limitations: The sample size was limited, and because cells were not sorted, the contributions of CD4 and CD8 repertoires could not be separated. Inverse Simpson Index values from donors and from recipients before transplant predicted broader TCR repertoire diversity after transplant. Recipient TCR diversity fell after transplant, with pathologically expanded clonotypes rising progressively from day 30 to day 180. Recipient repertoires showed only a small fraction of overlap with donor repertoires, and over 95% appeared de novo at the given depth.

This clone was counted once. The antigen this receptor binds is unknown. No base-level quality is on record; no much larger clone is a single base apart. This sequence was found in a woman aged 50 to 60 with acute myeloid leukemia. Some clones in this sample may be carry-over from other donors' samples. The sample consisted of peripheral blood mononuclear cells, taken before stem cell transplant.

The DNA sequence follows: TGCGCCAGCAGCCCAGGGGGCAGCACAGATACGCAGTATTTT. This gives the protein CASSPGGSTDTQYF. The sequence is built from TRBV5-1 and TRBJ2-3, and TRBD1 aligns with 8 junction nucleotides. From the cysteine through the phenylalanine, the CDR3 covers 14 amino acids. The kept DNA is CDR3 alone, 42 bases in frame from the first base. Sequences SGHRS (CDR1) and YFSETQ (CDR2) are obtained from the germline V gene. V ends up 4 bases short and J 0 bases short, with an unmatched junction base count of 1.